This T cell receptor (beta chain) was sequenced during a study of naive and memory T cell subsets. V dropped 2 bases and J dropped 4 bases, with 15 bases sitting between them. The CDR3 extends over 15 amino acids. Germline V gene sequence: CDR1 SGHKS, CDR2 YYEKEE (reference sequence). This clonotype came up many times. As yet, its antigen is unknown. Both TRBC1 and TRBC2 were covered by a beta constant-region primer of two equimolar oligonucleotides. Each CDR3 protein gets one entry after TCRdb re-called the UMI-ligation and nested PCR reads with MiXCR. The profile covers around 90,000 distinct CDR3 sequences, with roughly 7% appearing a single time and around 1.7% taken by the ten largest. Study results and limitations: Over 95% of naive TCR sequences appeared only once after error correction, unlike memory subsets. There was no ground truth to check naive and memory subset results. Diversity fell and Gini index rose from naive through CM, EM, EMRA. RNA-based TCR counts may shift with T cell activation and differentiation.

Sequencing was done on a sample of central memory CD4+ T cells from blood. J is TRBJ1-1 and V is TRBV5-5, with unresolved D. This sequence was found in a human donor in good health. Here the CDR3 reads CASSLLSSPPTEAFF. DNA for the CDR3: TGTGCCAGCAGCTTATTGTCAAGCCCACCCACTGAAGCTTTCTTT.